These 14 T cell receptor beta chains were all obtained from the same sample, sequenced in a study of shared clonotypes between healthy human individuals. The protocol was immunoSEQ multiplex PCR, while the TCRdb copy is restricted to in-frame clones and leaves out a portion. Here the sample spans about 2.4 million clones, 93% being singletons. The sample comprised naive CD4+ T cells from PBMCs. Noted subset: CD45RA+ positively selected. Receptor source: a young man in good health. Some clones in this sample may be carry-over from other donors' samples.

The chain recombines TRBV27 with TRBJ2-5; 7 positions match TRBD1. The CDR3 covers 14 residues. V shed 5 bases, J shed 4 bases, and the junction held 7 bases outside the gene matches. Germline values: CDR1 MNHEY, CDR2 SMNVEV (reference sequence). This chain's CDR3 is CASSNRGTIETQYF. CDR3 coding DNA: TGTGCCAGCAGTAACAGGGGAACAATAGAGACCCAGTACTTC.

This rearrangement joins TRBV2 to TRBJ2-7; D unresolved. Germline V gives CDR1 SNHLY, CDR2 FYNNEI. This CDR3 is 15 amino acids long. With 5 bases removed from V and 0 bases from J, the gap between germline ends came to 14 bases. The CDR3 nucleotides are TGTGCCAGCAGTCGGTTTGGGCTACTCTCCTACGAGCAGTACTTC. Its translation is CASSRFGLLSYEQYF.

V is TRBV6-5 and J is TRBJ2-7; TRBD1 aligns across 7 bases. Germline trimming cut 6 bases from V and 7 bases from J; bases unmatched to any gene: 9. The CDR3 is 13 amino acids. Germline V gives CDR1 MNHEY, CDR2 SVGAGI. The CDR3 DNA follows: TGTGCCAGCAGAAGGACCACAGGGGAAGAGCAGTACTTC. It codes for CASRRTTGEEQYF.

The V and J genes are TRBV28 and TRBJ2-1, with a possible D match to TRBD2 (6 bases). This CDR3 region has 13 residues. CDR1 and CDR2 from the germline V gene are MDHEN and SYDVKM. The V and J ends lost 8 bases and 4 bases respectively, with 12 bases between them. CDR3 nucleotides: TGTGCCAGCCACGGAGGGACGTACAATGAGCAGTTCTTC. Translated: CASHGGTYNEQFF.

In the case of this clone: The sample has other DNA sequences that encode this CDR3 too. The rearrangement uses TRBV27 and TRBJ1-2; 7 bases align to TRBD1. Germline CDR1 MNHEY, CDR2 SMNVEV (reference sequence). V trimming: 5 bases; J trimming: 2 bases; junction bases outside the gene matches: 5. The CDR3 length is 14 residues. CDR3 sequence: CASSAGTANYGYTF. CDR3 bases: TGTGCCAGCAGTGCCGGGACAGCCAACTATGGCTACACCTTC.

This chain connects TRBV18 to TRBJ2-7, with a possible D match to TRBD2 (6 bases). Trimming took off 1 base at V and 4 bases at J, with 8 bases between the two ends. The CDR3 has 13 amino acids. Germline V gene sequence: CDR1 KGHSH, CDR2 LQKENI. The CDR3 here is CASSPQEGYEQYF. CDR3 in DNA: TGTGCCAGCTCACCACAGGAGGGATACGAGCAGTACTTC.

This clone was seen just once. CDR3 nucleotide sequence: TGCGCCAGCAGCCAACACAGGGTGGTGGGCTACACCTTC. The encoded protein is CASSQHRVVGYTF. This chain uses TRBV4-1 with TRBJ1-2, with D possibly matching TRBD1 (6 bases). CDR1 is MGHRA and CDR2 is YSYEKL in the germline V gene. The CDR3 is 13 amino acids. V dropped 2 bases and J dropped 8 bases, with 12 bases sitting between them.

A few counts support this clone. Other nucleotide sequences from this sample produce the same CDR3. The rearrangement links TRBV10-1 to TRBJ1-5, with D unresolved. V lost 2 bases and J lost 0, with 2 bases in between. Germline V lookup: CDR1 WNHNN, CDR2 SYGVQD (reference sequence). The CDR3 runs 13 residues. CDR3: CASSENSNQPQHF. CDR3 DNA: TGCGCCAGCAGTGAGAATAGCAATCAGCCCCAGCATTTT.

The V and J genes are TRBV12-5 and TRBJ2-1, with 10 bases identical to TRBD2. This CDR3 comprises 19 residues. V was clipped by 1 base and J by 1 base; unmatched bases: 10. Germline CDR1 and CDR2: LGHNT and FRNRAP. CDR3 nucleotide sequence: TGTGCTAGTGGTTTGGCGCGTCTAGCGGGAGTAAGTTCCTACAATGAGCAGTTCTTC. As protein: CASGLARLAGVSSYNEQFF.

As regards this clone: Other DNA sequences in this specimen translate into the identical CDR3. V is TRBV5-1 and J is TRBJ2-3; D is uncertain. CDR1 is SGHRS, CDR2 YFSETQ, per germline. V was clipped by 4 bases and J by 2 bases, with 11 bases between them. The CDR3 is 14 amino acids. CDR3 sequence reads: CASSPPGTTDTQYF. The CDR3 DNA reads as TGCGCCAGCAGCCCACCGGGCACCACAGATACGCAGTATTTT.

The rearrangement joins TRBV19 to TRBJ1-1; TRBD1 matches at 8 bases. The CDR3 covers 14 residues. Looked up from germline, CDR1 is LNHDA and CDR2 is SQIVND (reference sequence). The trim removed 0 bases at V and 10 bases at J, leaving 7 bases unmatched. The CDR3 reads CASSIDATGELAFF. CDR3 sequence (DNA): TGTGCCAGTAGTATAGATGCGACAGGGGAGCTAGCTTTCTTT.

This clone was seen a few times. The chain combines TRBV2 with TRBJ1-5; a possible D gene is TRBD1 (5 bases). This CDR3 comprises 15 residues. V was shortened by 10 bases and J by 4 bases, with 20 bases between the two germline ends. Germline lookup yields CDR1 SNHLY and CDR2 FYNNEI. CDR3: CATTQEQARNQPQHF. The CDR3 DNA sequence: TGTGCCACCACTCAAGAACAGGCCCGGAATCAGCCCCAGCATTTT.

A note on this clone: Other DNA sequences in this sample translate to the same CDR3. The chain employs TRBV20-1 and TRBJ1-2; 9 nucleotides line up with TRBD1. Germline-derived CDR1 and CDR2 are DFQATT and SNEGSKA (reference sequence). The CDR3 length is 11 residues. With V trimmed by 5 bases and J by 7 bases, 2 bases remained unmatched. The CDR3 loop reads CSARDRAGYTF. CDR3 DNA sequence: TGCAGTGCTCGGGACAGGGCTGGCTACACCTTC.

The genes are TRBV11-2 and TRBJ2-7; 11 bases are shared with TRBD2. Germline CDR1 SGHAT, CDR2 FQNNGV. The CDR3 runs to 14 residues. The V and J ends lost 2 bases and 3 bases, in that order; junction bases with no gene match: 0. CDR3: CASSLLAGGYEQYF. CDR3 DNA sequence: TGTGCCAGCAGCTTACTAGCGGGAGGCTACGAGCAGTACTTC.